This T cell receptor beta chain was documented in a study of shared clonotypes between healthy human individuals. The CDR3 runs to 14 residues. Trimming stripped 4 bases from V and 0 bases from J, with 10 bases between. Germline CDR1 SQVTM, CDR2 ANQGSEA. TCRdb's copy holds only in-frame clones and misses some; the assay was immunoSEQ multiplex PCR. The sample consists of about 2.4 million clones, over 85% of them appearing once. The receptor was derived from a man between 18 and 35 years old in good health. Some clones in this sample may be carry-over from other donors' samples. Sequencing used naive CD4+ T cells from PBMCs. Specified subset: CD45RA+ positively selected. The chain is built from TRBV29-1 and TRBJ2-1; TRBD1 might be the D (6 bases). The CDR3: CSVVVGASYNEQFF. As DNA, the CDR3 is TGCAGCGTTGTTGTGGGGGCCTCCTACAATGAGCAGTTCTTC.